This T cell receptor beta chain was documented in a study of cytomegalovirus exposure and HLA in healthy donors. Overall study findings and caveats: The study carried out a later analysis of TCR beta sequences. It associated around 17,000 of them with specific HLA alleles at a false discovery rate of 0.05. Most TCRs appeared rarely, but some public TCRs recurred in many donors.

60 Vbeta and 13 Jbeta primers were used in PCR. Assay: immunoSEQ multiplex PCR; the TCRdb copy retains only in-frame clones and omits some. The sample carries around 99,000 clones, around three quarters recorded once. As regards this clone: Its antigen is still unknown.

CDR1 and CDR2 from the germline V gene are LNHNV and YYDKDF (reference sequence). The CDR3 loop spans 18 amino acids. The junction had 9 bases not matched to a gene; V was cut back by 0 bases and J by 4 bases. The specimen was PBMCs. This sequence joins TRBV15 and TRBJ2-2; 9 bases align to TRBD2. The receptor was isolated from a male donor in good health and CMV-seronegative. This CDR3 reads CATSREIPLAGSTGELFF. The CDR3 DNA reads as TGTGCCACCAGCAGAGAAATCCCGCTAGCGGGAAGCACCGGGGAGCTGTTTTTT. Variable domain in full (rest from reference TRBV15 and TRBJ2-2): DAMVIQNPRYQVTQFGKPVTLSCSQTLNHNVMYWYQQKSSQAPKLLFHYYDKDFNNEADTPDNFQSRRPNTSFCFLDIRSPGLGDTAMYLCATSREIPLAGSTGELFFGEGSRLTVL.